This T cell receptor (beta chain) came from a study of T cell responses to AZD1222 COVID-19 vaccine. This clone was picked up a small number of times. The antigen remains unidentified. The J segment lost 4 bases and the V segment lost 0 bases, leaving 3 bases of the junction unmatched. The CDR3 contains 14 residues. Germline CDR1 reads SGHNT; CDR2 reads YYREEE (reference sequence). General study results and limits: No day 14 peak samples; only post-peak repertoires were characterized. Spike-specific TCR breadth and depth went up after people got two AZD1222 doses. Nearly half of spike-specific TCRs reportedly target unmutated variant regions. The donor cohort was predominantly white British with a female majority, and clonal diversity may have been underestimated.

Generated by immunoSEQ multiplex PCR, the TCRdb table keeps only in-frame clones and is missing some. Found here are 160,000 or so clones, more than 85% of them singletons; the top ten hold approximately 7%. The TCR was taken from an adult who had recovered from COVID-19. The sequencing here drew on peripheral blood, taken after recovery from COVID-19. This rearrangement joins TRBV5-4 to TRBJ1-2, with 7 bases lining up with TRBD1. CDR3 in DNA: TGTGCCAGCAGCTTGGCCGGGACAGTCTATGGCTACACCTTC. Its translation is CASSLAGTVYGYTF.